What follows are 10 T cell receptor beta chains derived from one specimen sequenced in a study of shared T cell receptors in the human thymus. TCRdb's copy holds only in-frame clones and misses some; the assay was immunoSEQ multiplex PCR. Among tens of thousands of clones listed, about 95% were seen once. What was sequenced was thymocytes. The receptors here all came from a human donor.

The V and J genes are TRBV27 and TRBJ1-1; unclear D gene. This CDR3 is 14 amino acids long. Trimming took 1 base from V and 0 from J, leaving 6 bases between them. Germline V gives CDR1 MNHEY, CDR2 SMNVEV (reference sequence). As DNA, the CDR3 is TGTGCCAGCAGTTTATTCCCAGTGAACACTGAAGCTTTCTTT. It yields the protein CASSLFPVNTEAFF.

The V gene is TRBV25-1, the J gene TRBJ2-3; D is ambiguous. V shed 7 bases and J shed 0 bases, with 8 bases lying between them. This CDR3 comprises 13 residues. Germline CDR1 and CDR2: MGHDK and SYGVNS. In DNA form, the CDR3 reads TGTGCCAGCACTCCAAACAGCACAGATACGCAGTATTTT. It codes for CASTPNSTDTQYF.

The gene calls are TRBV6-9 and TRBJ1-4; D uncertain. Trimming pared 0 bases from V and 8 bases from J, leaving 7 bases between. Germline V gives CDR1 MNHGY, CDR2 SVAAGI. The CDR3 length is 13 residues. Here the CDR3 reads CASSYSGCEKLFF. The CDR3 nucleotides read TGTGCCAGCAGTTATTCAGGGTGCGAAAAACTGTTTTTT.

CDR3 nucleotide sequence: TGTGCCAGCAGTGAATTAGAGGGTCGCACTGAAGCTTTCTTT. Its translation: CASSELEGRTEAFF. The V call is TRBV25-1, the J call TRBJ1-1; D is uncertain. The CDR3 consists of 14 residues. Germline CDR1 reads MGHDK; CDR2 reads SYGVNS. The V end lost 1 base, the J end lost 4 bases, and 10 bases lay between the germline ends. Using reference TRBV25-1 and TRBJ1-1 for the parts outside the CDR3, the full variable domain is EADIYQTPRYLVIGTGKKITLECSQTMGHDKMYWYQQDPGMELHLIHYSYGVNSTEKGDLSSESTVSRIRTEHFPLTLESARPSHTSQYLCASSELEGRTEAFFGQGTRLTVV.

This clone came up once. V is TRBV18 and J is TRBJ2-2; 14 bases line up with TRBD2. J gave up 3 bases and V 3 bases, and 3 bases lay outside the gene matches. Per germline, CDR1 KGHSH and CDR2 LQKENI. CDR3 size: 17 residues. The CDR3 DNA follows: TGTGCCAGCTCACCGCCGGGACTAGCGGGGGACACCGGGGAGCTGTTTTTT. Its translation: CASSPPGLAGDTGELFF.

The V and J genes are TRBV4-3 and TRBJ2-1, with a weak D call TRBD1 (9 bases). The V gene's germline CDR1 is LGHNA and CDR2 YSLEER. This CDR3 has 18 amino acids. V gave up 4 bases and J gave up 5 bases, with 24 bases separating them. CDR3 region: CASSPTGGSGGGHNEQFF. The CDR3 coding sequence is TGCGCCAGCAGCCCCACAGGGGGCTCTGGCGGGGGGCACAATGAGCAGTTCTTC.

The genes are TRBV4-3 and TRBJ2-7; the D gene is possibly TRBD1 (5 bases). From germline, CDR1 is LGHNA and CDR2 YSLEER. This CDR3 region has 13 residues. V dropped 0 bases and J dropped 5 bases, with 8 bases sitting between them. DNA of the CDR3: TGCGCCAGCAGCCAAGACAGGGCCCACGAGCAGTACTTC. Translating it yields CASSQDRAHEQYF.

The chain uses TRBV7-2 and TRBJ2-5; TRBD1 matches at 10 bases. The germline V gene has CDR1 SGHTA and CDR2 FQGNSA. Unmatched junction bases numbered 5, after V lost 2 bases and J lost 5 bases. The CDR3 spans 15 residues. The CDR3 region has the DNA TGTGCCAGCAGCTTACCGGGACAGGGGTCGGAGACCCAGTACTTC. As protein: CASSLPGQGSETQYF. The full variable domain, rest sourced from reference TRBV7-2 and TRBJ2-5, is GAGVSQSPSNKVTEKGKDVELRCDPISGHTALYWYRQSLGQGLEFLIYFQGNSAPDKSGLPSDRFSAERTGGSVSTLTIQRTQQEDSAVYLCASSLPGQGSETQYFGPGTRLLVL.

The chain joins TRBV7-2 to TRBJ1-5; 8 bases are a match to TRBD1. The CDR3 has 15 amino acids. Germline trimming cut 4 bases from V and 2 bases from J; bases unmatched to any gene: 4. From germline, CDR1 is SGHTA and CDR2 FQGNSA. CDR3 nucleotide sequence: TGTGCCAGCAGCTCAGGGGGCCGAGGCAATCAGCCCCAGCATTTT. Translation gives CASSSGGRGNQPQHF.

The chain joins TRBV5-6 to TRBJ1-6, with 8 bases lining up with TRBD1. This CDR3 region has 14 residues. Unmatched junction bases numbered 1, after V lost 0 bases and J lost 8 bases. Germline loops: CDR1 SGHDT, CDR2 YYEEEE. The CDR3, as DNA: TGTGCCAGCAGCTTGGCCAGGGGGCATTCACCCCTCCACTTT. Translated, it gives CASSLARGHSPLHF.